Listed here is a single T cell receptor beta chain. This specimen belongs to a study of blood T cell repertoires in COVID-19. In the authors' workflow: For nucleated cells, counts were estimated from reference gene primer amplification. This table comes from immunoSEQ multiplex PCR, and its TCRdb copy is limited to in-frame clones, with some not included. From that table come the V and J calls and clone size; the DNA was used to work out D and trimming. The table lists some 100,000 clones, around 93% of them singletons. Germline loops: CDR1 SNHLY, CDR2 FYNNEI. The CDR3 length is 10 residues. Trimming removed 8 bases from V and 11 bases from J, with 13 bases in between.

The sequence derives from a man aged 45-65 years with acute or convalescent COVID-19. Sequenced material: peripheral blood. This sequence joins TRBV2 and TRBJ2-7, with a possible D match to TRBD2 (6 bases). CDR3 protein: CASSAGREYF. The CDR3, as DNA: TGTGCCAGCTCGGCGGGAAGGGAGTACTTC.